These T cell receptor beta chains were read from a single sample in a study of blood T cell repertoires in COVID-19. Profiling relied on immunoSEQ multiplex PCR, and the TCRdb table lists in-frame clones only, not all of them. The sample carries 25,000 to 30,000 clones, approximately 90% recorded once. The sample was peripheral blood. The receptor source for this set is a human donor in a cohort sampled during active COVID-19. CDR3s include the opening cysteine and the closing phenylalanine or tryptophan. D genes are given only for firm matches. A row's size may be missing; if present it is once, few, many or a size class.

abundance	d_gene	j_gene	v_gene	CDR3nt	CDR3aa
NA	NA	TRBJ2-7	TRBV6-5	TGTGCCAGCAGTTACGGTGAGGGCGCGGGGTTCGGTCAGTACTTC	CASSYGEGAGFGQYF
medium-sized	NA	TRBJ1-2	TRBV7-9	TGTGCCAGCAGCGCGGGAGACCACTACACAGGGGGCTACACCTTC	CASSAGDHYTGGYTF
NA	TRBD2	TRBJ2-7	TRBV7-2	TGTGCCAGCAGACCTACTAGCGGGGGAAGGGAGCAGTACTTC	CASRPTSGGREQYF
NA	TRBD2	TRBJ2-2	TRBV2	TGTGCCACCGAGCGGGGCTTTAACACCGGGGAGCTGTTTTTT	CATERGFNTGELFF
NA	NA	TRBJ2-2	TRBV27	TGTGCCGCAGGTATCGGGGGGAACACCGGGGAGCTGTTTTTT	CAAGIGGNTGELFF
NA	TRBD2	TRBJ2-2	TRBV6-4	TGTGCCAGCAGTCCAGCGGGGGGGAGAACCGGGGAGCTGTTTTTT	CASSPAGGRTGELFF
NA	NA	TRBJ2-5	TRBV11-2	TGTGCCAGCAGCTCAGGCCCGGCAGGAGAGACCCAGTACTTC	CASSSGPAGETQYF
NA	TRBD2	TRBJ2-5	TRBV4-3	TGCGCCAGCAGCCAAGAAACTAGCGGGGGACAAGAGACCCAGTACTTC	CASSQETSGGQETQYF
NA	TRBD1	TRBJ2-7	TRBV2	TGTGCCAGCAGTCTTCGACAGGGGGCCGCCTCCGAGCAGTACTTC	CASSLRQGAASEQYF
NA	NA	TRBJ2-3	TRBV5-4	TGTGCCAGCAGCGGACATGGCACAGATACGCAGTATTTT	CASSGHGTDTQYF
NA	NA	TRBJ1-1	TRBV19	TGTGCCAGTAGTATAGGGGGACACCTGAACACTGAAGCTTTCTTT	CASSIGGHLNTEAFF
few	NA	TRBJ1-5	TRBV3-1/TRBV3-2	TGTGCCAGCAGCCGGAGTCCCACTCAGCCCCAGCATTTT	CASSRSPTQPQHF
NA	TRBD1	TRBJ1-6	TRBV30	TGTGCCTGGAGTATACCCGGGACAGTACTTAATTCACCCCTCCACTTT	CAWSIPGTVLNSPLHF
NA	TRBD2	TRBJ2-5	TRBV11-2	TGTGCCAGCAGCTTACGTCTAGCGGGGGATCTCCGGGAGACCCAGTACTTC	CASSLRLAGDLRETQYF
NA	NA	TRBJ1-6	TRBV5-1	TGCGCCAGCACGGCCAGGGACACCTATAATTCACCCCTCCACTTT	CASTARDTYNSPLHF
NA	NA	TRBJ1-4	TRBV20-1	TGCAGTGCTAGTACACTAGAGACAACTAATGAAAAACTGTTTTTT	CSASTLETTNEKLFF
NA	TRBD2	TRBJ2-5	TRBV2	TGTGCCAGCGTTTCCAGCGGGGCCACCCAAGAGACCCAGTACTTC	CASVSSGATQETQYF
NA	TRBD1	TRBJ2-5	TRBV7-3	TGTGCCAGCAGCTCGGACAGGGCGCAGACCCAGTACTTC	CASSSDRAQTQYF
NA	NA	TRBJ2-1	TRBV10-1	TGCGCCAGCAGTGAGTCAGAGACTTACCCTCAGTTCTTC	CASSESETYPQFF
NA	NA	TRBJ2-2	TRBV19	TGTGCCAGTAGTATAAGGTCGGTAGGAGTCAGATCTGGCGGGGAGCTGTTTTTT	CASSIRSVGVRSGGELFF
NA	TRBD1	TRBJ2-3	TRBV9	TGTGCCAGCAGCGTAGAGGGGGCTCGCACAGATACGCAGTATTTT	CASSVEGARTDTQYF
NA	TRBD2	TRBJ2-1	TRBV11-2	TGTGCCAGCAGCTTAGTGGGAGGGGTCTACAATGAGCAGTTCTTC	CASSLVGGVYNEQFF
NA	TRBD2	TRBJ2-5	TRBV7-3	TGTGCCAGCAGCCTAGCGGGGGGGCAAGAGACCCAGTACTTC	CASSLAGGQETQYF
NA	TRBD1	TRBJ2-7	TRBV4-1	TGCGCCAGCAGCCAAGGAGGGGACAGGGCTACCTACGAGCAGTACTTC	CASSQGGDRATYEQYF
NA	TRBD1	TRBJ2-7	TRBV19	TGTGCCAGTAGTACCCGGACAGGGTCTCCCTACGAGCAGTACTTC	CASSTRTGSPYEQYF
once	TRBD2	TRBJ2-3	TRBV2	TGTGCCAGCAGTGAAGGACTAGCGGAAGATACGCAGTATTTT	CASSEGLAEDTQYF
NA	NA	TRBJ1-2	TRBV12-3/TRBV12-4	TGTGCCAGCAGTTACGAGGGTATGGGCTACACCTTC	CASSYEGMGYTF
NA	NA	TRBJ1-6	TRBV3-1/TRBV3-2	TGTGCCAGCAGCCCGCGGGGCATGCGCTCCTATAATTCACCCCTCCACTTT	CASSPRGMRSYNSPLHF
NA	NA	TRBJ1-3	TRBV9	TGTGCCAGCAGCGTACAGGGTTCCTCTGGAAACACCATATATTTT	CASSVQGSSGNTIYF
NA	NA	TRBJ1-2	TRBV7-9	TGTGCCAGCAGCTTGGAGCAGGGGCCCTATGGCTACACCTTC	CASSLEQGPYGYTF
NA	TRBD1	TRBJ1-1	TRBV6-5	TGTGCCAGCAAGGCAGGGGGCACTGAAGCTTTCTTT	CASKAGGTEAFF